This entry concerns a single TCR beta chain. As yet, its antigen is unknown. With a much larger clone just one base away, this may be a read error. Authors of the study amplified TCR beta CDR3 regions from RNA transcripts. HTBI primers drove first-round RT-PCR of the TCR CDR3. MiXCR, applied by TCRdb to the multiplex PCR reads, yields one record per CDR3 protein. The sample holds about 290,000 distinct CDR3 sequences, roughly 20% seen once. V was shortened by 6 bases and J by 6 bases, with 8 bases between the two germline ends. CDR3 size: 12 residues. The data were obtained in a study of T cells in Graves' hyperthyroidism and ophthalmopathy. Broader study findings: Blood held most thyroid clonotypes expanded above 0.001 frequency.

Sequencing was done on a sample of blood. This sequence joins TRBV12-3 or TRBV12-4 and TRBJ2-2; D unresolved. The TCR originated in a man in his fifties or sixties with Graves' ophthalmopathy. CDR3 sequence (DNA): TGTGCCAGCAGCTTTGCGGCCGGGGAGCTGTTTTTT. It specifies CASSFAAGELFF.